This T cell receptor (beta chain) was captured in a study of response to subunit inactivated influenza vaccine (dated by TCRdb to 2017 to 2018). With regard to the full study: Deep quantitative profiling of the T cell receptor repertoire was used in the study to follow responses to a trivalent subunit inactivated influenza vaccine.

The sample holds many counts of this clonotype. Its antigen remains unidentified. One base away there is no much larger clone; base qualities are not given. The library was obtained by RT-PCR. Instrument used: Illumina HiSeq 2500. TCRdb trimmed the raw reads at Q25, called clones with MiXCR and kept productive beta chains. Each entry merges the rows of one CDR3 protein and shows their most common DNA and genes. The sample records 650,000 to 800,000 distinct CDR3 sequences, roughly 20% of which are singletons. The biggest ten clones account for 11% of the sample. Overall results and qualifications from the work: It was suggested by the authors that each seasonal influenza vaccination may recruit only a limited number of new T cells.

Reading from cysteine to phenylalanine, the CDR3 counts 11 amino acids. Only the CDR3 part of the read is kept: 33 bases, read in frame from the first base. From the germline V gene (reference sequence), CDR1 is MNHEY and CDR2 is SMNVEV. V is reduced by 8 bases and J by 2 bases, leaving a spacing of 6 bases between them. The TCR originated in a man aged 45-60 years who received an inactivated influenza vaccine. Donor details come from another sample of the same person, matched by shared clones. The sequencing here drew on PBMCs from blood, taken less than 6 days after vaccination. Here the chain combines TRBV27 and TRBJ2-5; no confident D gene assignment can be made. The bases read TGTGCCAGCGAGACTCAAGAGACCCAGTACTTC. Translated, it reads CASETQETQYF.